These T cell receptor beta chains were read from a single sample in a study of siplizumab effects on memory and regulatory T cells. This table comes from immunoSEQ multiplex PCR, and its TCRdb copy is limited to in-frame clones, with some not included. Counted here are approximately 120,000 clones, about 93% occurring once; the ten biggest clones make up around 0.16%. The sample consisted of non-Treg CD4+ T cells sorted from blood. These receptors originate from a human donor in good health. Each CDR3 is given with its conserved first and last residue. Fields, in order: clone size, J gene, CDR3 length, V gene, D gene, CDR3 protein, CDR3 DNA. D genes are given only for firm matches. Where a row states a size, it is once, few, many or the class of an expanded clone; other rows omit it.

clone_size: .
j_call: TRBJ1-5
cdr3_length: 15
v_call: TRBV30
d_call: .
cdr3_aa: CAWNEIGPTNLPQHF
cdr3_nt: TGTGCCTGGAACGAAATCGGGCCGACAAACTTGCCCCAGCATTTT

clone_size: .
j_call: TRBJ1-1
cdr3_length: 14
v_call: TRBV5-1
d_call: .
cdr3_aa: CASSLTSLGTEAFF
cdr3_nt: TGCGCCAGCAGTTTGACAAGTTTGGGTACTGAAGCTTTCTTT

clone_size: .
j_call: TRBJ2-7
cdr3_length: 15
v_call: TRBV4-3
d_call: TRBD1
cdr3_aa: CASSFRTGAAYEQYF
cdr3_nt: TGCGCCAGCAGCTTTAGGACAGGGGCGGCCTACGAGCAGTACTTC

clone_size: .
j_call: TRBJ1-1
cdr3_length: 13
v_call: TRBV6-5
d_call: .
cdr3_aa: CASFYQVHTEAFF
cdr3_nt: TGTGCCAGCTTCTACCAGGTGCATACTGAAGCTTTCTTT

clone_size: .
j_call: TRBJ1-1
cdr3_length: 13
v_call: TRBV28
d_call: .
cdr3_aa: CASSNVVNTEAFF
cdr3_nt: TGTGCCAGCAGTAACGTGGTGAACACTGAAGCTTTCTTT

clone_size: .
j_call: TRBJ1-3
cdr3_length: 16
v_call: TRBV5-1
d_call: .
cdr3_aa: CASSLVGSVSGNTIYF
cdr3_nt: TGCGCCAGCAGCTTAGTGGGTTCTGTCTCGGGAAACACCATATATTTT

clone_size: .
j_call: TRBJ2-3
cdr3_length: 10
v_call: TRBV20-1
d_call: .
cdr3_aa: CSARTDTQYF
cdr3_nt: TGCAGTGCTAGAACTGATACGCAGTATTTT

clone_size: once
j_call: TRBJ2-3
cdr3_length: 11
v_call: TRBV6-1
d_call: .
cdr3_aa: CASSTPDTQYF
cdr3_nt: TGTGCCAGCAGTACCCCAGATACGCAGTATTTT

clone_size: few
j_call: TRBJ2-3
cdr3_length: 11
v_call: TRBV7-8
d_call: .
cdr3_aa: CASSLRDTQYF
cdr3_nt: TGTGCCAGCAGCTTAAGGGATACGCAGTATTTT

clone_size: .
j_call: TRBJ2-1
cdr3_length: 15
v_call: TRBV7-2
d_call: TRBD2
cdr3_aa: CASSSTSGPHNEQFF
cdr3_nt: TGTGCCAGCAGCTCCACTAGCGGACCACACAATGAGCAGTTCTTC

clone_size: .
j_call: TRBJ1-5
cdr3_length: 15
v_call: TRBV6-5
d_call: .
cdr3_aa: CASSYSRYSNQPQHF
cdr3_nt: TGTGCCAGCAGTTACTCACGATATAGCAATCAGCCCCAGCATTTT

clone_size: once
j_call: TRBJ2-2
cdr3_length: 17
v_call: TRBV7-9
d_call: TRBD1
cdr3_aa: CASSPQPGQGVTGELFF
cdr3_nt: TGTGCCAGCAGCCCCCAACCGGGACAGGGCGTCACCGGGGAGCTGTTTTTT

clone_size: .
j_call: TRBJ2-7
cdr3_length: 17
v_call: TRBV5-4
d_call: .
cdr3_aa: CASRWGQTFPMHYEQYF
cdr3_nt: TGTGCCAGCAGATGGGGGCAGACTTTCCCAATGCACTACGAGCAGTACTTC

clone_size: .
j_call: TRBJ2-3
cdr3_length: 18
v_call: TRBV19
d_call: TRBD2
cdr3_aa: CASSSIPGGGPRTDTQYF
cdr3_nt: TGTGCCAGTAGTTCGATTCCCGGCGGGGGACCTCGCACAGATACGCAGTATTTT

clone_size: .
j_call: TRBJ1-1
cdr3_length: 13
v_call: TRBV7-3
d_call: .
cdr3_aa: CASSLQRNTEAFF
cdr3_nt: TGTGCCAGCAGCTTACAGCGGAACACTGAAGCTTTCTTT

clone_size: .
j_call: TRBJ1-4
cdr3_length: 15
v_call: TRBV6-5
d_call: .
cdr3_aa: CASSSRGNDNEKLFF
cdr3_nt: TGTGCCAGCTCCTCGCGTGGAAACGATAATGAAAAACTGTTTTTT

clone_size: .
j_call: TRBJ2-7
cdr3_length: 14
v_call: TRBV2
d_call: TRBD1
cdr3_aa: CASSDGQGAHEQYF
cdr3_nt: TGTGCCAGCAGTGACGGACAGGGGGCACACGAGCAGTACTTC

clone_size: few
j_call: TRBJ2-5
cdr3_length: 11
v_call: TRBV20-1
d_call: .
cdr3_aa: CSARDSRTQYF
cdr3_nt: TGCAGTGCTAGAGACAGTCGGACCCAGTACTTC

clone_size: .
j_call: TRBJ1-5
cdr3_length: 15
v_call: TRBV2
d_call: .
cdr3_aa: CASSVLWQGGQPQHF
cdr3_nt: TGTGCCAGCAGTGTCCTGTGGCAGGGCGGGCAGCCCCAGCATTTT

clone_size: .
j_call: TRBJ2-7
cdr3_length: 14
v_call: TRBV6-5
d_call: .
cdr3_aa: CASSYSGGTYEQYF
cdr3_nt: TGTGCCAGCAGTTACTCGGGGGGAACCTACGAGCAGTACTTC

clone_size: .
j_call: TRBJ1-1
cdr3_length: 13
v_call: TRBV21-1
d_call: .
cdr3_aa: CASSKEVNTEAFF
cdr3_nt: TGTGCCAGCAGCAAAGAGGTGAACACTGAAGCTTTCTTT

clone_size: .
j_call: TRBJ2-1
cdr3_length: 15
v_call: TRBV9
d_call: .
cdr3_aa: CASSRDSSSYNEQFF
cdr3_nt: TGTGCCAGCAGCCGGGACTCGAGCTCCTACAATGAGCAGTTCTTC

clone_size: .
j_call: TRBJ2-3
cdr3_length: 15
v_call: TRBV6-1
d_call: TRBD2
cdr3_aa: CASSVAGTSTDTQYF
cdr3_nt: TGTGCCAGCAGTGTAGCGGGGACTAGCACAGATACGCAGTATTTT

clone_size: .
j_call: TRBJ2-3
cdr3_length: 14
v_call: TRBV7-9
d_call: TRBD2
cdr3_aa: CASSTSGGWDTQYF
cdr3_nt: TGTGCCAGCTCCACTAGCGGGGGGTGGGATACGCAGTATTTT

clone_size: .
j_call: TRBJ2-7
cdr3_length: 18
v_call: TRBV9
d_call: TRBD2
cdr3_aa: CASSDAASGGLSSYEQYF
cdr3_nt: TGTGCCAGCAGCGACGCGGCTAGCGGGGGCCTAAGCTCCTACGAGCAGTACTTC

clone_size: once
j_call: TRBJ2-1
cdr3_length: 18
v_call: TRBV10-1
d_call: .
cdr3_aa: CASSDPTVQAGSYNEQFF
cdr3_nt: TGCGCCAGCAGTGATCCTACCGTCCAAGCGGGCTCCTACAATGAGCAGTTCTTC

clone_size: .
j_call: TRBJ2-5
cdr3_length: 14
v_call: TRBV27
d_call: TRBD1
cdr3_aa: CASSSAGQGQTQYF
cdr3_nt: TGTGCCAGCAGTTCAGCAGGACAGGGTCAGACCCAGTACTTC

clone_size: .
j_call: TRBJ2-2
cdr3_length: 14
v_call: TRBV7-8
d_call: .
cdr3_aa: CASSLGTGTGELFF
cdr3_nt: TGTGCCAGCAGCTTAGGGACTGGCACCGGGGAGCTGTTTTTT

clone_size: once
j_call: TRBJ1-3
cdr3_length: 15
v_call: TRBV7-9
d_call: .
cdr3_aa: CASSSTDRAGNTIYF
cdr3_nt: TGTGCCAGCAGCTCCACGGACAGAGCCGGAAACACCATATATTTT

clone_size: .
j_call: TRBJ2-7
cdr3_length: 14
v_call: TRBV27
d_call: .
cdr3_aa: CASSRFGPSYEQYF
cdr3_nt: TGTGCCAGCAGTCGGTTCGGGCCGTCCTACGAGCAGTACTTC

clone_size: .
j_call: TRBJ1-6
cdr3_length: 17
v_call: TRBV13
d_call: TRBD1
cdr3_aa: CASSPTGEQGGSSPLHF
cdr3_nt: TGTGCCAGCAGCCCGACCGGGGAACAGGGGGGGAGTTCACCCCTCCACTTT

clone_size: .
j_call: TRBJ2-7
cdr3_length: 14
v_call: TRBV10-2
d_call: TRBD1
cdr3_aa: CASRQGPLSPEQYF
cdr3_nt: TGCGCCAGCAGACAGGGGCCACTCTCCCCTGAGCAGTACTTC

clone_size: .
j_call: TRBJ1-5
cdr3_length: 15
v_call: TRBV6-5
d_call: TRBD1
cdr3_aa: CASSQYRGEVQPQHF
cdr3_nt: TGTGCCAGCAGTCAATACAGGGGGGAGGTTCAGCCCCAGCATTTT

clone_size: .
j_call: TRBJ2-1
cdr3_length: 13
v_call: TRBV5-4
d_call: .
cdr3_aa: CASSFTSYNEQFF
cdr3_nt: TGTGCCAGCAGCTTCACGTCCTACAATGAGCAGTTCTTC

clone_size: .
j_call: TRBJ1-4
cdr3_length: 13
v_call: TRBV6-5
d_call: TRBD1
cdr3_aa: CASSLVRGGKLFF
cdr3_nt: TGTGCCAGCAGCCTCGTCAGGGGGGGAAAACTGTTTTTT

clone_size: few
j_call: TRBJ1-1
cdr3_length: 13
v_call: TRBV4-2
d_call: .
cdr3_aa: CASSQDGGDGAFF
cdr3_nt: TGTGCCAGCAGCCAAGATGGGGGCGACGGAGCTTTCTTT

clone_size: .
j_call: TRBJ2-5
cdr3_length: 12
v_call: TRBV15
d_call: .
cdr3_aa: CTTSRGEVTQYF
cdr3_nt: TGTACCACCAGCAGAGGTGAGGTGACCCAGTACTTC

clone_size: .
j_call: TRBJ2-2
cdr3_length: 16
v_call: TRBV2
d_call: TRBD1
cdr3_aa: CASSRLPGQGGGELFF
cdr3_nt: TGTGCCAGCAGCCGATTACCGGGACAGGGTGGCGGGGAGCTGTTTTTT

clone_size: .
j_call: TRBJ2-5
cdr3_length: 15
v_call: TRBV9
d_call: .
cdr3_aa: CASSVLGGAQETQYF
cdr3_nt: TGTGCCAGCAGCGTGCTAGGGGGGGCCCAAGAGACCCAGTACTTC

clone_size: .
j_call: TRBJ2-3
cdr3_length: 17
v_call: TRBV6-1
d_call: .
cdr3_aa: CASSEIGWGGGADTQYF
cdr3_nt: TGTGCCAGCAGTGAAATAGGTTGGGGGGGCGGGGCAGATACGCAGTATTTT

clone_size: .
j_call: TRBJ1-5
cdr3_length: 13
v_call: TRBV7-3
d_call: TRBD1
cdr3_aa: CASSTGANQPQHF
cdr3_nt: TGTGCCAGCAGCACAGGGGCCAATCAGCCCCAGCATTTT

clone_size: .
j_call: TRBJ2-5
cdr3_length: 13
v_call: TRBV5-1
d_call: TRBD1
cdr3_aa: CASSQGQEETQYF
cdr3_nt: TGCGCCAGCAGCCAGGGACAGGAGGAGACCCAGTACTTC

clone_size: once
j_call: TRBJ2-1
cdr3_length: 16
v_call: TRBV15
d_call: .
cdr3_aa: CATSRDDPSSYNEQFF
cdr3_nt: TGTGCCACCAGCAGGGACGACCCGAGCTCCTACAATGAGCAGTTCTTC

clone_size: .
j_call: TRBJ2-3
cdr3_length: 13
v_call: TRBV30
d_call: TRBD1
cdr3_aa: CAWSRDRVDTQYF
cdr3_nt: TGTGCCTGGAGCCGAGACAGGGTAGATACGCAGTATTTT

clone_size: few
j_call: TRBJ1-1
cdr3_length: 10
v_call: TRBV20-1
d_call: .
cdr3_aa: CSAWTDKAFF
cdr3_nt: TGCAGTGCCTGGACGGATAAAGCTTTCTTT

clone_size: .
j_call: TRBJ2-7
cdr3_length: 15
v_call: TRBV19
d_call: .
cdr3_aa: CASSTLLRGLGEQYF
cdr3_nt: TGTGCCAGTAGTACGTTGCTCCGGGGGCTCGGCGAGCAGTACTTC

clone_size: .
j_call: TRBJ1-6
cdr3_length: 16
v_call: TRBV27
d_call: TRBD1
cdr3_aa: CASSLQNRGLRSPLHF
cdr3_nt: TGTGCCAGCAGTTTGCAAAACAGGGGACTGCGTTCACCCCTCCACTTT

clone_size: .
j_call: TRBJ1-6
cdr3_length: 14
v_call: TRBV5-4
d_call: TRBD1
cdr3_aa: CASSSGDRYSPLHF
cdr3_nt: TGTGCCAGCAGCTCAGGGGACAGGTATTCACCCCTCCACTTT

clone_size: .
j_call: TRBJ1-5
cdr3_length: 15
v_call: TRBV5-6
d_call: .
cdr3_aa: CASSFRGVNNQPQHF
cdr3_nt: TGTGCCAGCAGTTTCCGAGGGGTGAACAATCAGCCCCAGCATTTT

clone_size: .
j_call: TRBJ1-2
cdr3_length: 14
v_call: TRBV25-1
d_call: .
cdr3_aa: CASSDLRVGYGYTF
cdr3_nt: TGTGCCAGCAGTGACTTGAGGGTCGGCTATGGCTACACCTTC

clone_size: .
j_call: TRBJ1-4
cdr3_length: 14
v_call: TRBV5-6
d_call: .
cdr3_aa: CASSLEGRNEKLFF
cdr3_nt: TGTGCCAGCAGCTTGGAAGGACGTAATGAAAAACTGTTTTTT

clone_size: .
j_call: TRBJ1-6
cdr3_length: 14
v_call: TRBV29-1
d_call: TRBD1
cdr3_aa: CSVTTGVYNSPLHF
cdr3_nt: TGCAGCGTTACGACAGGGGTCTATAATTCACCCCTCCACTTT

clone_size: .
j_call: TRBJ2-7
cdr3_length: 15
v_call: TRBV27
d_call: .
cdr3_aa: CASQRNGTPRGEQYF
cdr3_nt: TGTGCCAGCCAAAGGAACGGGACTCCCCGCGGAGAGCAGTACTTC

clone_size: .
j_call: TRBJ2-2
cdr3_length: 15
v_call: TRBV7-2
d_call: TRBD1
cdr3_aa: CASSFGQGNTGELFF
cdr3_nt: TGTGCCAGCAGCTTTGGACAGGGAAACACCGGGGAGCTGTTTTTT

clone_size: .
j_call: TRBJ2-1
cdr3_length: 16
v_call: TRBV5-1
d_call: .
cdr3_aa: CASSLTPGVSYNEQFF
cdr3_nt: TGCGCCAGCAGCTTGACTCCGGGGGTCTCCTACAATGAGCAGTTCTTC

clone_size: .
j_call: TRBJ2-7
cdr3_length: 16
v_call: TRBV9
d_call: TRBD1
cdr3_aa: CASSVVGQGAPYEQYF
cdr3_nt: TGTGCCAGCAGCGTAGTGGGACAGGGGGCCCCCTACGAGCAGTACTTC

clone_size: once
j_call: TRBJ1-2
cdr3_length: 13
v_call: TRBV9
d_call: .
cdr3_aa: CASSVNPGYGYTF
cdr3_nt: TGTGCCAGCAGCGTAAACCCGGGGTATGGCTACACCTTC

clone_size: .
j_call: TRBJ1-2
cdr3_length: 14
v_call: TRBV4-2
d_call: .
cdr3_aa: CASSQDAGADGYTF
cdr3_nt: TGTGCCAGCAGCCAAGATGCCGGGGCCGATGGCTACACCTTC

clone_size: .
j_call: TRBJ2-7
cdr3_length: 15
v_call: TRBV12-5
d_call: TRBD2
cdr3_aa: CASGFFSGGSYEQYF
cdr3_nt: TGTGCTAGTGGTTTCTTTAGCGGGGGGTCCTACGAGCAGTACTTC

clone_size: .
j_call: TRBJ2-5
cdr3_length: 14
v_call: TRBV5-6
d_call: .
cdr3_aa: CASSLRDSQETQYF
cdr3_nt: TGTGCCAGCAGCCTTCGGGACTCACAAGAGACCCAGTACTTC